This T cell receptor beta chain appears in the sequencing data of a study of memory CD4+ T cells and cytomegalovirus serostatus. The trim removed 0 bases at V and 8 bases at J, leaving 12 bases unmatched. CDR1 and CDR2 (germline): MNHNS, SASEGT. The CDR3 runs 17 residues. Single viable CD3+CD4+CD8-CD45RO+ cells were sorted as the memory CD4+ T cells. There are a few counts of this clone. Clones were read by immunoSEQ multiplex PCR, and TCRdb kept only the in-frame ones, dropping some. The sample lists some 57,000 clones, 70% to 80% occurring once. The sequencing sample was made of memory CD4+ T cells from blood. The sequence was collected from an adult in good health and CMV-seronegative. The V gene is TRBV6-1, the J gene TRBJ2-1; 8 nucleotides agree with TRBD2. The chain's CDR3 is CASSEALQGRAGDEQFF. In DNA, the CDR3 is TGTGCCAGCAGTGAAGCGCTTCAGGGCCGAGCGGGGGATGAGCAGTTCTTC.